One sample yielded the 2 T cell receptor beta chains listed below, sequenced in a study of blood T cell repertoires in COVID-19. TCRdb keeps only in-frame clones here, not all; method: immunoSEQ multiplex PCR. The sample shows about 240,000 clones, almost 85% of them seen only once. The sequenced material came from peripheral blood. The receptors originated from a man aged 50 to 59 with COVID-19, enrolled during active disease.

The J gene is TRBJ1-4, the V gene TRBV5-1; TRBD1 matches at 9 bases. The CDR3 length is 16 residues. Germline V gene sequence: CDR1 SGHRS, CDR2 YFSETQ. V shed 3 bases and J 2 bases; nucleotides not matched to a gene: 5. This CDR3 is CASSSGQGKTNEKLFF. The CDR3 DNA reads TGCGCCAGCAGCTCGGGACAGGGAAAGACTAATGAAAAACTGTTTTTT.

J is TRBJ1-1 and V is TRBV4-2; no firm D call. V was trimmed by 2 bases and J by 1 base, leaving 11 bases between them. This CDR3 contains 15 residues. Germline V gene data show CDR1 as LGHNA and CDR2 as YNFKEQ. DNA of the CDR3: TGTGCCAGCAGCCAAAACGCGAGGTGGAACACTGAAGCTTTCTTT. Its translation is CASSQNARWNTEAFF.